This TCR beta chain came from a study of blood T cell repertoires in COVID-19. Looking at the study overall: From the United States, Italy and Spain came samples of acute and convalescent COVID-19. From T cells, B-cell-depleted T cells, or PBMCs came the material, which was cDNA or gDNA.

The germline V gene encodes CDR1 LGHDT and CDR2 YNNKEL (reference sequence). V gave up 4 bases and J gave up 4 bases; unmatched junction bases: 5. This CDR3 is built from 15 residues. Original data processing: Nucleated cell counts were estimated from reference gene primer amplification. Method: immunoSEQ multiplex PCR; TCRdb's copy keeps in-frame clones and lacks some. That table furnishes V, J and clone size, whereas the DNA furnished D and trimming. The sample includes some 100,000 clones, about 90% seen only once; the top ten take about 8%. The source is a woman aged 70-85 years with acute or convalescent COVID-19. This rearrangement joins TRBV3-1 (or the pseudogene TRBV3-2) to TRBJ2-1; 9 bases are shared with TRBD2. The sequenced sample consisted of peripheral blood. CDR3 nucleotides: TGTGCCAGCAGCCGAAGCGGGAGGACATACAATGAGCAGTTCTTC. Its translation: CASSRSGRTYNEQFF.